A single sample is the source of the 18 T cell receptor beta chains below, sequenced in a study of response to subunit inactivated influenza vaccine. One entry per CDR3 protein, called by TCRdb with MiXCR from the RT-PCR reads. The data show 500,000 to 550,000 distinct CDR3 sequences, about 7.2% seen once. Material: PBMCs from blood, obtained approximately 25 months after vaccination. The receptors come from a man aged 45-69 years who received an inactivated influenza vaccine.

The sample holds a few counts of this clonotype. J is TRBJ2-7 and V is TRBV15; no reliable D call. Trimming removed 0 bases from V and 1 base from J, with 7 bases in between. This CDR3 has 14 amino acids. The V gene's germline CDR1 is LNHNV and CDR2 YYDKDF (reference sequence). The CDR3 region has the DNA TGTGCCACCAGCAGAGATCTCGGGTCCTACGAGCAGTACTTC. This encodes CATSRDLGSYEQYF.

This clonotype was seen repeatedly, ten times or more. The chain joins TRBV15 to TRBJ2-6; D call uncertain. This CDR3 is 16 amino acids long. V lost 0 bases, J lost 2 bases, and 8 bases lay in between. Germline-derived CDR1 and CDR2 are LNHNV and YYDKDF (reference sequence). The CDR3 loop reads CATSRDLVAGANVLTF. In nucleotides, the CDR3 is TGTGCCACCAGCAGAGATCTGGTGGCTGGGGCCAACGTCCTGACTTTC.

Ten or more counts support this clonotype. The chain has TRBV27 and TRBJ2-7; D uncertain. The V and J ends lost 2 bases and 0 bases respectively, with 5 bases between them. CDR1 MNHEY and CDR2 SMNVEV come from the germline V gene (reference sequence). This CDR3 comprises 13 residues. The CDR3 is CASSLAISYEQYF. DNA for the CDR3: TGTGCCAGCAGTTTAGCCATCTCCTACGAGCAGTACTTC.

The chain carries TRBV9 and TRBJ2-7; 13 positions agree with TRBD2. Germline CDR1 reads SGDLS; CDR2 reads YYNGEE. CDR3 length equals 16 residues. V was clipped by 4 bases and J by 2 bases; unmatched bases: 6. The DNA of the CDR3 is TGTGCCAGCAGCAACCGACTAGCGGGAGGCCCCTACGAGCAGTACTTC. Its protein product is CASSNRLAGGPYEQYF.

This clonotype was observed at least ten times. The gene calls are TRBV9 and TRBJ1-2; tentatively, D is TRBD1 (6 bases). V was trimmed by 7 bases and J by 5 bases, leaving 21 bases between them. Germline values: CDR1 SGDLS, CDR2 YYNGEE. The CDR3 is made up of 15 amino acids. The CDR3 DNA reads as TGTGCCAGCGGGGGGCCAGGGCCTGATAGTTATGGCTACACCTTC. Amino acids: CASGGPGPDSYGYTF.

There are a few counts of this clonotype. The chain employs TRBV11-2 and TRBJ2-4; D may be TRBD1 (6 bases). Per germline, CDR1 SGHAT and CDR2 FQNNGV. The CDR3 runs 19 residues. The V end lost 2 bases, the J end lost 0 bases, and 20 bases lay between the germline ends. In DNA, the CDR3 is TGTGCCAGCAGCTTATTTAGGGGTGGGGGCAAGTTAGCCAAAAACATTCAGTACTTC. Its translation: CASSLFRGGGKLAKNIQYF.

This clonotype showed up many times. The chain combines TRBV27 with TRBJ2-7; D may be TRBD1 (7 bases). The CDR3 length is 15 residues. CDR1 and CDR2 from the germline V gene are MNHEY and SMNVEV (reference sequence). V shed 2 bases and J shed 7 bases, with 18 bases lying between them. Here the CDR3 reads CASSLGAGQFLEQYF. DNA of the CDR3: TGTGCCAGCAGTTTAGGGGCGGGACAGTTTCTAGAGCAGTACTTC.

The chain combines TRBV20-1 with TRBJ2-2, with TRBD2 matching over 9 bases. Per germline, CDR1 DFQATT and CDR2 SNEGSKA (reference sequence). The CDR3 extends over 17 amino acids. After removal of 0 bases from V and 5 bases from J, the junction contained 10 bases not matched to a gene. The CDR3 spells CSARDGREGMWTGELFF. DNA of the CDR3: TGCAGTGCTAGAGATGGGCGGGAGGGTATGTGGACCGGGGAGCTGTTTTTT.

This clonotype appeared a few times. This chain connects TRBV27 to TRBJ2-2, with 9 bases matching TRBD2. Germline V gene sequence: CDR1 MNHEY, CDR2 SMNVEV (reference sequence). The CDR3 loop spans 15 amino acids. V trimming: 4 bases; J trimming: 5 bases; junction bases outside the gene matches: 5. For the CDR3, the DNA is TGTGCCAGCAGTTATTCCCTAGCGGGAACCGGGGAGCTGTTTTTT. Translating it yields CASSYSLAGTGELFF.

The rearrangement links TRBV6-4 to TRBJ2-3; TRBD2 agrees at 14 bases. This CDR3 has 16 amino acids. Germline V gene lookup returns CDR1 MRHNA and CDR2 SNTAGT. Losses at the gene ends were 5 bases for V and 3 bases for J; bases not matched to a gene: 4. Here the CDR3 reads CASSRLAGGPTDTQYF. In nucleotides, the CDR3 is TGTGCCAGCAGTCGACTAGCGGGGGGGCCAACAGATACGCAGTATTTT.

Many counts were recorded for this clonotype. The genes are TRBV3-1 and TRBJ1-5; 10 nucleotides agree with TRBD1. The V segment lost 8 bases and the J segment 5 bases; nucleotides outside the gene matches: 3. This CDR3 contains 13 residues. Germline V lookup: CDR1 LGHDT, CDR2 YNNKEL (reference sequence). The CDR3 DNA is TGTGCCAGCGGCGGGACAGGGGATCAGCCCCAGCATTTT. The encoded protein is CASGGTGDQPQHF.

This chain connects TRBV30 to TRBJ2-1; 12 bases line up with TRBD2. Germline trimming cut 4 bases from V and 3 bases from J; bases unmatched to any gene: 4. The germline CDR1 and CDR2 sequences are GTSNPN and SVGIG (reference sequence). The CDR3 consists of 15 residues. The CDR3 DNA is TGTGCCTGGACTAGGACTAGCGGGAACTACAATGAGCAGTTCTTC. Amino acids: CAWTRTSGNYNEQFF.

Only a few counts were recorded for this clonotype. This rearrangement joins TRBV28 to TRBJ1-2, with 8 bases fitting TRBD1. CDR1 and CDR2 (germline): MDHEN, SYDVKM. The V gene end was trimmed by 8 bases and the J gene end by 4 bases; junction bases not matched to a gene: 9. The CDR3 loop spans 14 amino acids. This chain's CDR3 is CASGTSGGVYGYTF. CDR3 DNA sequence: TGTGCCAGCGGGACCTCAGGGGGCGTCTATGGCTACACCTTC.

There are a few counts of this clonotype. The CDR3, as DNA: TGTGCCAGTTTTGGACTAGCCGGGCCCTACGAGCAGTACTTC. This codes for CASFGLAGPYEQYF. This chain links TRBV28 with TRBJ2-7; 8 bases are a match to TRBD2. V was pared by 9 bases and J by 2 bases, with 9 bases of the junction left unmatched. The CDR3 contains 14 residues. Germline assignment: CDR1 MDHEN and CDR2 SYDVKM.

This clonotype was seen many times. The chain is built from TRBV20-1 and TRBJ1-6, with D tentatively TRBD1 (5 bases). This CDR3 comprises 15 residues. The V end was cut by 1 base, the J end by 0 bases, with 7 bases between. CDR1 and CDR2 from the germline V gene are DFQATT and SNEGSKA (reference sequence). The CDR3 DNA is TGCAGTGCTAGAGGGGGGAGCTCCTATAATTCACCCCTCCACTTT. Translating gives CSARGGSSYNSPLHF.

This clonotype has at least ten counts. The chain employs TRBV3-1 and TRBJ2-3, with 11 bases aligning to TRBD2. The CDR3 covers 15 residues. Germline CDR1 and CDR2: LGHDT and YNNKEL (reference sequence). Trimming removed 4 bases from V and 4 bases from J; junction bases left unmatched: 4. CDR3 loop: CASSPSGLAADTQYF. DNA of the CDR3: TGTGCCAGCAGCCCATCGGGACTAGCGGCAGATACGCAGTATTTT.

V gene TRBV10-3 combines with J gene TRBJ2-1, with D possibly being TRBD1 (5 bases). The CDR3 has 16 residues. V lost 6 bases to trimming and J lost 6 bases, with 21 bases between them. The germline V gene encodes CDR1 ENHRY and CDR2 SYGVKD. The CDR3: CAISAPRARSSNEQFF. The DNA of the CDR3 is TGTGCCATCAGCGCCCCCAGGGCCAGATCAAGCAATGAGCAGTTCTTC.

This clonotype was seen a handful of times. The rearrangement uses TRBV9 and TRBJ2-2, with D tentatively TRBD2 (6 bases). CDR1 and CDR2 from the germline V gene are SGDLS and YYNGEE. The V end was cut by 3 bases, the J end by 6 bases, with 18 bases between. The CDR3 has 16 residues. Here the CDR3 reads CASSGRSWRAPGELFF. The CDR3 nucleotides are TGTGCCAGCAGCGGACGTAGTTGGAGGGCCCCCGGGGAGCTGTTTTTT.